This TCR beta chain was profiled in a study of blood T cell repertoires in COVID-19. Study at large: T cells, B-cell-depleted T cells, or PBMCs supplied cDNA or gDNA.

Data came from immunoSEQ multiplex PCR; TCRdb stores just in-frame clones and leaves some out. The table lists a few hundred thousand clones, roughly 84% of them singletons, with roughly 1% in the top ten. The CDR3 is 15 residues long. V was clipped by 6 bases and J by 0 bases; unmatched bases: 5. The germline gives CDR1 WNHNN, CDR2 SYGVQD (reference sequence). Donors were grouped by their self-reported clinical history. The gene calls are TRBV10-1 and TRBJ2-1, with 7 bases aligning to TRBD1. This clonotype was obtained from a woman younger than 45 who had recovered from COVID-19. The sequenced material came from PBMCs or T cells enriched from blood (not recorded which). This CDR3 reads CASSQTGSSYNEQFF. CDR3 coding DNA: TGCGCCAGCAGCCAGACAGGGAGCTCCTACAATGAGCAGTTCTTC.